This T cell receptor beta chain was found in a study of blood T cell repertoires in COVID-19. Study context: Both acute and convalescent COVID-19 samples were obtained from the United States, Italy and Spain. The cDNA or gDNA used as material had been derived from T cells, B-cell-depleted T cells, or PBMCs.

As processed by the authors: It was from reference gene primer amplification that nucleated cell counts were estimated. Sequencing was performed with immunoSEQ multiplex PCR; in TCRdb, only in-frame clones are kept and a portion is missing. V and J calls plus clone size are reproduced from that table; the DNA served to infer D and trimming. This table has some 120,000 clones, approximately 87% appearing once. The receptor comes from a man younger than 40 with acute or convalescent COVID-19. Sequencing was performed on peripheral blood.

The CDR3 nucleotides read TGTGCCAGCAGCCAAGATAACCGGGATTCACCCCTCCACTTT. Protein sequence: CASSQDNRDSPLHF. The chain uses TRBV4-2 and TRBJ1-6; no definite D call. Germline values: CDR1 LGHNA, CDR2 YNFKEQ. The CDR3 loop spans 14 amino acids. V was cut by 0 bases and J by 8 bases, with 8 bases left in between.